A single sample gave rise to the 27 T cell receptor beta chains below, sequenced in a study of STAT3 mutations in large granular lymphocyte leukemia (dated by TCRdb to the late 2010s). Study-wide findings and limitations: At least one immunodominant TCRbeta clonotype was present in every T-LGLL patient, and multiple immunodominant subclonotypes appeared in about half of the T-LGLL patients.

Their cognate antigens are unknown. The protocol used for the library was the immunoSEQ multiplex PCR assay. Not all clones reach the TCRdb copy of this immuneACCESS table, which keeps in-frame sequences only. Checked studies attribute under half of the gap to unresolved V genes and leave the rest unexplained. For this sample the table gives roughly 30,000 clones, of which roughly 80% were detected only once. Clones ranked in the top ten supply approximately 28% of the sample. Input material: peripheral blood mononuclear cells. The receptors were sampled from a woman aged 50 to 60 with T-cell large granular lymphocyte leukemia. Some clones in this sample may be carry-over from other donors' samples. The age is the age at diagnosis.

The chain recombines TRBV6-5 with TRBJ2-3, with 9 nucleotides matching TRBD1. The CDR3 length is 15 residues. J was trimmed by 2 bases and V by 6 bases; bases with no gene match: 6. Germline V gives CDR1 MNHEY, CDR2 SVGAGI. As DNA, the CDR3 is TGTGCCAGCAGGGGGACAGGGTCGCCCACAGATACGCAGTATTTT. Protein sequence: CASRGTGSPTDTQYF.

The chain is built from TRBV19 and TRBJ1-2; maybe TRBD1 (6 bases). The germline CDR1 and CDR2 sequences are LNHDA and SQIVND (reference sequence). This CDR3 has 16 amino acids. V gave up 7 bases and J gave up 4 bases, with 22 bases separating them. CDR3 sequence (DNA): TGTGCCAGTATGGGGGGCAAGGGTTCTTGGGGCTATGGCTACACCTTC. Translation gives CASMGGKGSWGYGYTF.

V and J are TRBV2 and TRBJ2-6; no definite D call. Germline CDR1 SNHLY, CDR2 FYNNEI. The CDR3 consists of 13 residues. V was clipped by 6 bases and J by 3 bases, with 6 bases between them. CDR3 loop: CASSYLGANVLTF. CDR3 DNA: TGTGCCAGCAGCTACCTTGGGGCCAACGTCCTGACTTTC.

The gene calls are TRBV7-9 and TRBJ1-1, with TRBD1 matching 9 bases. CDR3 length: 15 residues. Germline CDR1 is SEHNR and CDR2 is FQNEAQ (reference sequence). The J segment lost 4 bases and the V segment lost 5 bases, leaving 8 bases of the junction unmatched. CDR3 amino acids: CASSPGTGKVTEAFF. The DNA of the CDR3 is TGTGCCAGCAGCCCCGGGACAGGGAAAGTCACTGAAGCTTTCTTT. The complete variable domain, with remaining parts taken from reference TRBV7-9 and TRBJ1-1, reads DTGVSQNPRHKITKRGQNVTFRCDPISEHNRLYWYRQTLGQGPEFLTYFQNEAQLEKSRLLSDRFSAERPKGSFSTLEIQRTEQGDSAMYLCASSPGTGKVTEAFFGQGTRLTVV.

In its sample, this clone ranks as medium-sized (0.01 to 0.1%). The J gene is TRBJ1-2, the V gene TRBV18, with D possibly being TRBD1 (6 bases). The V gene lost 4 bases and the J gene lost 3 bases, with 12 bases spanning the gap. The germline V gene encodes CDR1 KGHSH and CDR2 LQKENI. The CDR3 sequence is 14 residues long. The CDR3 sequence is CASSLLPGDYGYTF. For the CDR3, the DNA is TGTGCCAGCTCACTTCTCCCAGGGGACTATGGCTACACCTTC.

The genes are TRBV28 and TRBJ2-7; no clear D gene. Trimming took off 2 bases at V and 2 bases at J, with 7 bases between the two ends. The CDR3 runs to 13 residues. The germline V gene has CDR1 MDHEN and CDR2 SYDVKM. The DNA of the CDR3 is TGTGCCAGCAGTTTAGCCAGCGCCTACGAGCAGTACTTC. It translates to CASSLASAYEQYF.

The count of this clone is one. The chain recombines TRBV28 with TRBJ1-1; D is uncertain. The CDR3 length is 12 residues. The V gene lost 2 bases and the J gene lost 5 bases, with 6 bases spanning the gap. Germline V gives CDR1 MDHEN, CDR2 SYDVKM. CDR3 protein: CASSLMGTEAFF. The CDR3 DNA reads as TGTGCCAGCAGTTTAATGGGAACTGAAGCTTTCTTT.

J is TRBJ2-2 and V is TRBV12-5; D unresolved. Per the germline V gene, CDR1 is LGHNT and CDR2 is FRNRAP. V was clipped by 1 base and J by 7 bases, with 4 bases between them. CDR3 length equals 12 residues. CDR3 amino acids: CASGLEIGELFF. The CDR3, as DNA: TGTGCTAGTGGTTTGGAGATCGGGGAGCTGTTTTTT.

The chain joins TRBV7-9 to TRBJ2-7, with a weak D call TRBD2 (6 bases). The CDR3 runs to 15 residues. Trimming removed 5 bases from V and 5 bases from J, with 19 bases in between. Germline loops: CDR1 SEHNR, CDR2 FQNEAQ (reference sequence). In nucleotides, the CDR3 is TGTGCCAGCAGCCTCCTTAAGGGAGGTTTAGACGAGCAGTACTTC. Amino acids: CASSLLKGGLDEQYF. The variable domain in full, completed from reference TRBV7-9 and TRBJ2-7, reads DTGVSQNPRHKITKRGQNVTFRCDPISEHNRLYWYRQTLGQGPEFLTYFQNEAQLEKSRLLSDRFSAERPKGSFSTLEIQRTEQGDSAMYLCASSLLKGGLDEQYFGPGTRLTVT.

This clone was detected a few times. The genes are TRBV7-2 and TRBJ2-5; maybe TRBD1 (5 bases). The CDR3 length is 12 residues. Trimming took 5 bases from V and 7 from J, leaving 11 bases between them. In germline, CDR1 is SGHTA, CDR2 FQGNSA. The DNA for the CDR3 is TGTGCCAGCAGCCCCGGTACAGGGACCCAGTACTTC. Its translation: CASSPGTGTQYF.

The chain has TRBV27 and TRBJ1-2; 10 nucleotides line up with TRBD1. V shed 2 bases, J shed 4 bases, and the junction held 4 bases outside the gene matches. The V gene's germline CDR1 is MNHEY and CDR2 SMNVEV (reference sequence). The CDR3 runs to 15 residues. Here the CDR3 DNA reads TGTGCCAGCAGTTTAACCGGGACAGGGGTCTATGGCTACACCTTC. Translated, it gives CASSLTGTGVYGYTF.

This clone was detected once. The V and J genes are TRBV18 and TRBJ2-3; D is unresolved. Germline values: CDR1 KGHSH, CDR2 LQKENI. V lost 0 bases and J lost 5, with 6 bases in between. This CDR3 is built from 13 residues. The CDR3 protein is CASSPPMVDTQYF. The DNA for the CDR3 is TGTGCCAGCTCACCACCGATGGTAGATACGCAGTATTTT.

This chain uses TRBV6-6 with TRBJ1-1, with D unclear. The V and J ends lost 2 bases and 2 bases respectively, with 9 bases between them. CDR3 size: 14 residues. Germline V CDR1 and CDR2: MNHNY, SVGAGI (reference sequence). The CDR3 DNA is TGTGCCAGCAGTTACGGCACAAGTAACACTGAAGCTTTCTTT. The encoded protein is CASSYGTSNTEAFF.

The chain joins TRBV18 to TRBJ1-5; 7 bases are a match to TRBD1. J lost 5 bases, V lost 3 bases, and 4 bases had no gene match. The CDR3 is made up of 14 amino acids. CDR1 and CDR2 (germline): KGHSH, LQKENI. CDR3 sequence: CASSPQTGDQPQHF. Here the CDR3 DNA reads TGTGCCAGCTCACCTCAAACAGGGGATCAGCCCCAGCATTTT.

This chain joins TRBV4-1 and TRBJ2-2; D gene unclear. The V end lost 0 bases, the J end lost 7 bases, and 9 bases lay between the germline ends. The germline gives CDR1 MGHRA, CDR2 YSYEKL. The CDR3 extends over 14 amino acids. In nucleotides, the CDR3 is TGCGCCAGCAGCCAAGATGGACGGCGCGGGGAGCTGTTTTTT. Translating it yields CASSQDGRRGELFF.

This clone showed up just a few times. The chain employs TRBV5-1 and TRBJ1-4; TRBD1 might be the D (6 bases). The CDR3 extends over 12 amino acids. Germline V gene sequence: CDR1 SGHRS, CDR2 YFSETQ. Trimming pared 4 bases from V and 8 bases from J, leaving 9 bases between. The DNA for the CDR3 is TGCGCCAGCAGCAGTACAGGGGAAAAACTGTTTTTT. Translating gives CASSSTGEKLFF.

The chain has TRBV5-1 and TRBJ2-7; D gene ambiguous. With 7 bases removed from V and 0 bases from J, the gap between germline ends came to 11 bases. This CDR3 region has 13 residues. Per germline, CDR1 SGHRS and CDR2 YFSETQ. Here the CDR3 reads CASCPGASYEQYF. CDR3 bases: TGCGCCAGCTGCCCCGGCGCCTCCTACGAGCAGTACTTC.

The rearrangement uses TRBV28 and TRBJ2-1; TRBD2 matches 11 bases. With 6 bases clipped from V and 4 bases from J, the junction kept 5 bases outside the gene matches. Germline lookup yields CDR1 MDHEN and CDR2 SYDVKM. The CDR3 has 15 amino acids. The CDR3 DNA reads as TGTGCCAGCAGGACCGGGACTAGCGGTTACAATGAGCAGTTCTTC. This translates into CASRTGTSGYNEQFF.

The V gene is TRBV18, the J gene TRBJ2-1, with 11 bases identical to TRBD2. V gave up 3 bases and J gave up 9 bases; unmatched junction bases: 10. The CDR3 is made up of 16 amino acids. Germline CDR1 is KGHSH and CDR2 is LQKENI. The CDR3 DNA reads TGTGCCAGCTCACCCCCTACTAGCGGGAGAGGCGGTGAGCAGTTCTTC. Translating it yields CASSPPTSGRGGEQFF. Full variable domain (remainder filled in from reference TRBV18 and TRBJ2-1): NAGVMQNPRHLVRRRGQEARLRCSPMKGHSHVYWYRQLPEEGLKFMVYLQKENIIDESGMPKERFSAEFPKEGPSILRIQQVVRGDSAAYFCASSPPTSGRGGEQFFGPGTRLTVL.

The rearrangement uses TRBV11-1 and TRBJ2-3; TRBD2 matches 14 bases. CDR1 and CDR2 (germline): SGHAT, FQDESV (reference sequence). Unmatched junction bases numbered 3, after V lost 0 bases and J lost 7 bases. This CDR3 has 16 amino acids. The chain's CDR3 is CASSLAGTSGRYTQYF. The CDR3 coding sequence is TGTGCCAGCAGCTTAGCCGGGACTAGCGGGAGATATACGCAGTATTTT.

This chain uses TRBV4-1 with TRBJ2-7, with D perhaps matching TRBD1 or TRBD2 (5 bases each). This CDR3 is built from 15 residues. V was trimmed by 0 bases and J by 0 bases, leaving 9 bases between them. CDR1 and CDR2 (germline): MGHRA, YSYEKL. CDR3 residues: CASSQEGTVSYEQYF. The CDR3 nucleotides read TGCGCCAGCAGCCAAGAAGGGACGGTCTCCTACGAGCAGTACTTC.

For the CDR3, the DNA is TGTGCCAGCAGTTTATCAGGCTGGAACACTGAAGCTTTCTTT. It yields the protein CASSLSGWNTEAFF. The chain combines TRBV27 with TRBJ1-1, with D hard to call. From germline, CDR1 is MNHEY and CDR2 SMNVEV (reference sequence). V was cut by 0 bases and J by 1 base, with 6 bases left in between. The CDR3 is 14 residues long.

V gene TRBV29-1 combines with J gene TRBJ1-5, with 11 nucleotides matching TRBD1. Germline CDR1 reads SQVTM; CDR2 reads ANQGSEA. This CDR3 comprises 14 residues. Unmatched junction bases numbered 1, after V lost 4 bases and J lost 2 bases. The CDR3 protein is CSVGTGGGNQPQHF. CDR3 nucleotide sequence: TGCAGCGTTGGGACAGGGGGCGGCAATCAGCCCCAGCATTTT.

The CDR3 reads CAWSRESLSGNTIYF. CDR3 DNA: TGTGCCTGGAGCCGGGAGTCACTCTCTGGAAACACCATATATTTT. The chain joins TRBV30 to TRBJ1-3; D gene unclear. The V end was cut by 3 bases, the J end by 0 bases, with 12 bases between. The CDR3 length is 15 residues. The germline CDR1 and CDR2 sequences are GTSNPN and SVGIG (reference sequence).

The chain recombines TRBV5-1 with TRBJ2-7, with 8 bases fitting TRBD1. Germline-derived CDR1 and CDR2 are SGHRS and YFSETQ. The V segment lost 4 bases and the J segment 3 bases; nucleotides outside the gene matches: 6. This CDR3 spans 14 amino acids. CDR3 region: CASSAPDRGYEQYF. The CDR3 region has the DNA TGCGCCAGCAGCGCGCCTGACAGGGGCTACGAGCAGTACTTC.

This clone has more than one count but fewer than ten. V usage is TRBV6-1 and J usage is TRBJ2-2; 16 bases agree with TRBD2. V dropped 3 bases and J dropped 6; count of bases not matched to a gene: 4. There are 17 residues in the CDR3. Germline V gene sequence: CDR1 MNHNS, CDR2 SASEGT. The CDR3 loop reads CASSDPGLAGGPGELFF. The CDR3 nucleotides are TGTGCCAGCAGTGACCCGGGACTAGCGGGAGGGCCCGGGGAGCTGTTTTTT.

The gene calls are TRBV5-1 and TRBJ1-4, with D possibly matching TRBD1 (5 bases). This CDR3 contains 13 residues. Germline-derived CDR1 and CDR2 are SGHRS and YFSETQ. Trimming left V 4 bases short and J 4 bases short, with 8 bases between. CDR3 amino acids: CASSRDGNEKLFF. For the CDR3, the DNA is TGCGCCAGCAGCCGGGACGGTAATGAAAAACTGTTTTTT.